One sample yielded the 26 T cell receptor beta chains listed below, sequenced in a study of post-analysis software for immune sequencing data. Points from the study as a whole: Patients had higher frequencies than controls of four to six TRBV segments, including TRBV5-6, TRBV5-1 and TRBV20-1.

For these receptors, no antigen is known. Unique molecular identifiers were carried by the TCR beta cDNA libraries. MiXCR was run by TCRdb on the PCR reads, yielding one entry per CDR3 protein. Among 750,000 to 900,000 distinct CDR3 sequences listed, about 43% were seen once. Sequences were obtained from blood. Receptor source: a girl under 18 with multiple sclerosis.

The chain employs TRBV5-6 and TRBJ2-5, with 7 bases matching TRBD1. V lost 4 bases and J lost 3; bases outside the gene matches: 18. There are 18 residues in the CDR3. CDR1 SGHDT and CDR2 YYEEEE come from the germline V gene. The CDR3 nucleotides read TGTGCCAGCAGCACCGGACAGGTCTTCCAATACGCAAAAGAGACCCAGTACTTC. The encoded protein is CASSTGQVFQYAKETQYF. The whole variable domain, remainder taken from reference TRBV5-6 and TRBJ2-5, is DAGVTQSPTHLIKTRGQQVTLRCSPKSGHDTVSWYQQALGQGPQFIFQYYEEEERQRGNFPDRFSGHQFPNYSSELNVNALLLGDSALYLCASSTGQVFQYAKETQYFGPGTRLLVL.

The chain links TRBV12-3 or TRBV12-4 to TRBJ2-5; D remains ambiguous. The ends were cut back, 5 bases at V and 5 bases at J, with 18 bases in the middle. The CDR3 extends over 15 amino acids. CDR3 protein: CASSPPGSHRETQYF. CDR3 bases: TGTGCCAGCAGTCCCCCCGGGTCCCATCGGGAGACCCAGTACTTC.

This CDR3 is CASSLQCDRVSYEQYF. The CDR3 DNA is TGTGCCAGCTCACTTCAGTGTGACAGGGTCTCCTACGAGCAGTACTTC. The V call is TRBV18, the J call TRBJ2-7; the match to TRBD1 covers 7 bases. The V segment lost 4 bases and the J segment 0 bases; nucleotides outside the gene matches: 9. The germline V gene encodes CDR1 KGHSH and CDR2 LQKENI. CDR3 length: 16 amino acids.

The chain recombines TRBV20-1 with TRBJ2-3; a weak D match, TRBD2 (5 bases). V was cut by 4 bases and J by 6 bases, with 14 bases left in between. The CDR3 is 13 amino acids. Looked up from germline, CDR1 is DFQATT and CDR2 is SNEGSKA (reference sequence). This CDR3 is CSAKLPGMDTQYF. The CDR3 coding sequence is TGCAGTGCTAAGCTGCCCGGGATGGATACGCAGTATTTT.

This clonotype was found a few times. The chain uses TRBV11-2 and TRBJ2-1; 7 bases fit TRBD2. Germline V lookup: CDR1 SGHAT, CDR2 FQNNGV. Trimming at V came to 0 bases and at J to 0 bases, leaving 2 bases not matched to a gene. The CDR3 covers 16 residues. DNA for the CDR3: TGTGCCAGCAGCTTAGAGTTAGCGGGCTCCTACAATGAGCAGTTCTTC. This translates into CASSLELAGSYNEQFF.

The sample holds a few counts of this clonotype. This chain uses TRBV5-5 with TRBJ2-5; TRBD2 agrees at 10 bases. Germline V gene lookup returns CDR1 SGHKS and CDR2 YYEKEE (reference sequence). This CDR3 region has 14 residues. V lost 4 bases to trimming and J lost 5 bases; unmatched junction nucleotides: 5. DNA of the CDR3: TGTGCCAGCAGCCCTCTAGCGGGAGATGAGACCCAGTACTTC. It codes for CASSPLAGDETQYF. Combining the CDR3 with reference TRBV5-5 and TRBJ2-5 gives the whole variable domain DAGVTQSPTHLIKTRGQQVTLRCSPISGHKSVSWYQQVLGQGPQFIFQYYEKEERGRGNFPDRFSARQFPNYSSELNVNALLLGDSALYLCASSPLAGDETQYFGPGTRLLVL.

The genes are TRBV7-2 and TRBJ2-3; 9 bases fit TRBD1. Germline CDR1 is SGHTA and CDR2 is FQGNSA. V trimming: 5 bases; J trimming: 5 bases; junction bases outside the gene matches: 14. The CDR3 spans 17 residues. DNA for the CDR3: TGTGCCAGCAGCCGAGAATACTCCGGGACAGGGTTAGATACGCAGTATTTT. It yields the protein CASSREYSGTGLDTQYF. Variable domain in full (rest from reference TRBV7-2 and TRBJ2-3): GAGVSQSPSNKVTEKGKDVELRCDPISGHTALYWYRQSLGQGLEFLIYFQGNSAPDKSGLPSDRFSAERTGGSVSTLTIQRTQQEDSAVYLCASSREYSGTGLDTQYFGPGTRLTVL.

The chain combines TRBV11-2 with TRBJ2-1; 10 bases line up with TRBD2. Germline lookup yields CDR1 SGHAT and CDR2 FQNNGV. The V and J ends lost 5 bases and 2 bases, in that order; junction bases with no gene match: 3. This CDR3 has 15 amino acids. The CDR3 region is CASSTTSGAYNEQFF. The CDR3 DNA reads TGTGCCAGCAGCACCACTAGCGGGGCCTACAATGAGCAGTTCTTC. The variable domain in full, with the rest retrieved from reference TRBV11-2 and TRBJ2-1, is EAGVAQSPRYKIIEKRQSVAFWCNPISGHATLYWYQQILGQGPKLLIQFQNNGVVDDSQLPKDRFSAERLKGVDSTLKIQPAKLEDSAVYLCASSTTSGAYNEQFFGPGTRLTVL.

This rearrangement joins TRBV15 to TRBJ1-2; maybe TRBD1 (6 bases). There are 14 residues in the CDR3. Deletions cut 5 bases from V and 5 bases from J, with 15 bases between. Germline V gene data show CDR1 as LNHNV and CDR2 as YYDKDF (reference sequence). The CDR3 nucleotides read TGTGCCACCAGCGCAACAGGGTCCCCTTATGGCTACACCTTC. Encoded protein: CATSATGSPYGYTF.

The chain has TRBV12-3 or TRBV12-4 and TRBJ2-3, with D possibly TRBD2 on 6 matching bases. V lost 1 base and J 0 bases, leaving 14 bases between the germline ends. The CDR3 length is 17 residues. As DNA, the CDR3 is TGTGCCAGCAGTTTAGAGTTGGCTAGCGCTAGCACAGATACGCAGTATTTT. Translated, it gives CASSLELASASTDTQYF.

The rearrangement joins TRBV9 to TRBJ2-1; 12 bases fit TRBD2. CDR1 is SGDLS and CDR2 is YYNGEE in the germline V gene. This CDR3 has 15 amino acids. V lost 0 bases, J lost 8 bases, and 3 bases stayed unmatched. CDR3 region: CASSVGTSGNDEQFF. DNA for the CDR3: TGTGCCAGCAGCGTAGGGACTAGCGGGAACGATGAGCAGTTCTTC.

This clonotype was detected a few times. The rearrangement links TRBV29-1 to TRBJ2-6, with 8 bases that match TRBD1. The CDR3 is 16 amino acids. Looked up from germline, CDR1 is SQVTM and CDR2 is ANQGSEA. The J segment lost 1 base and the V segment lost 6 bases, leaving 8 bases of the junction unmatched. CDR3 in amino acids: CSVAVRGRSGANVLTF. The CDR3 coding sequence is TGCAGCGTAGCCGTCAGGGGGCGTTCTGGGGCCAACGTCCTGACTTTC. Combining the CDR3 with reference TRBV29-1 and TRBJ2-6 gives the whole variable domain SAVISQKPSRDICQRGTSLTIQCQVDSQVTMMFWYRQQPGQSLTLIATANQGSEATYESGFVIDKFPISRPNLTFSTLTVSNMSPEDSSIYLCSVAVRGRSGANVLTFGAGSRLTVL.

This clonotype was counted a single time. DNA of the CDR3: TGTGCCAGCAGTTTATACGTGGGGGGGACAGCAACCACCTATGGCTACACCTTC. Residues: CASSLYVGGTATTYGYTF. This chain uses TRBV28 with TRBJ1-2; 7 bases are shared with TRBD1. CDR3 size: 18 residues. J lost 4 bases, V lost 1 base, and 15 bases had no gene match. CDR1 MDHEN and CDR2 SYDVKM come from the germline V gene.

The chain links TRBV12-3 or TRBV12-4 to TRBJ1-4; no clear D. The CDR3 has 15 amino acids. Trimming took 3 bases from V and 2 from J, leaving 10 bases between them. CDR3 amino acids: CASSFSGGTNEKLFF. The CDR3 DNA sequence: TGTGCCAGCAGTTTTTCGGGAGGTACTAATGAAAAACTGTTTTTT.

This clonotype has only a few counts. The chain joins TRBV27 to TRBJ1-2; 10 bases are shared with TRBD1. The ends lost 5 bases at V and 5 bases at J; junction bases unmatched: 11. The germline V gene encodes CDR1 MNHEY and CDR2 SMNVEV (reference sequence). CDR3 length: 16 residues. This chain's CDR3 is CASSRGGQGPLYGYTF. Written as DNA, the CDR3 is TGTGCCAGCAGTCGCGGGGGACAGGGGCCCCTGTATGGCTACACCTTC.

This chain connects TRBV6-5 to TRBJ2-5; D is possibly TRBD2 (5 bases). The end of the DNA aligns better with TRBJ2-7, so the J call may be wrong. The CDR3 sequence is 12 residues long. CDR1 and CDR2 from the germline V gene are MNHEY and SVGAGI. CDR3 sequence (DNA): TGTGCCAGTATTAGCGTTAGCTACGAGCAGTACTTC. It encodes CASISVSYEQYF.

The chain links TRBV20-1 to TRBJ1-1; 7 bases fit TRBD1. Germline V gene data show CDR1 as DFQATT and CDR2 as SNEGSKA (reference sequence). V shed 4 bases and J 3 bases; nucleotides not matched to a gene: 5. The length of the CDR3 is 13 residues. CDR3 protein: CSANRDRDTEAFF. CDR3 nucleotide sequence: TGCAGTGCTAATCGTGACAGGGACACTGAAGCTTTCTTT.

This clonotype was counted between two and nine times. The chain employs TRBV12-3 or TRBV12-4 and TRBJ1-1; D unclear. CDR3 length: 13 amino acids. V was shortened by 2 bases and J by 1 base, with 5 bases between the two germline ends. CDR3 loop: CASSLFWNTEAFF. CDR3 DNA: TGTGCCAGCAGTTTATTCTGGAACACTGAAGCTTTCTTT.

Comments on this clonotype: Germline and junction disagree at one end, which may indicate a read error. This chain links TRBV15 with TRBJ1-4; D is undetermined. The CDR3 is 14 amino acids. Germline CDR1 reads LNHNV; CDR2 reads YYDKDF (reference sequence). CDR3 residues: CAISTVTSNEKLFF. CDR3 in DNA: TGTGCCATCAGCACCGTCACGTCCAATGAAAAACTGTTTTTT.

The chain links TRBV7-9 to TRBJ2-3; weak D call: TRBD2 (5 bases). This CDR3 region has 12 residues. Germline CDR1 is SEHNR and CDR2 is FQNEAQ (reference sequence). Deletions cut 5 bases from V and 11 bases from J, with 14 bases between. This CDR3 reads CASSLPSWEQYF. The DNA for the CDR3 is TGTGCCAGCAGCCTTCCTAGCTGGGAGCAGTATTTT.

This rearrangement joins TRBV27 to TRBJ2-5; the D gene could be TRBD1 or TRBD2 (5 bases each). The tail of the sequence fits TRBJ2-7 better, so the J call may be wrong. Germline values: CDR1 MNHEY, CDR2 SMNVEV (reference sequence). There are 14 residues in the CDR3. The CDR3 nucleotides read TGTGCCAGCAGCCTCACTTGGGGACCCTACGAGCAGTACTTC. This gives the protein CASSLTWGPYEQYF.

This chain joins TRBV18 and TRBJ2-7, with a tentative D call TRBD2 (5 bases). Trimming took off 1 base at V and 5 bases at J, with 9 bases between the two ends. CDR1 KGHSH and CDR2 LQKENI come from the germline V gene. This CDR3 has 13 amino acids. Written as DNA, the CDR3 is TGTGCCAGCTCACCACGTAACGGGGACGAGCAGTACTTC. It yields the protein CASSPRNGDEQYF.

The rearrangement uses TRBV6-5 and TRBJ2-7, with 7 nucleotides matching TRBD1. Trimming at V came to 4 bases and at J to 7 bases, leaving 7 bases not matched to a gene. The CDR3 length is 13 residues. The germline CDR1 and CDR2 sequences are MNHEY and SVGAGI. The CDR3 sequence: CASSSDRAREQYF. CDR3 nucleotides: TGTGCCAGCAGTTCTGACAGGGCGAGGGAGCAGTACTTC.

This chain joins TRBV12-3 or TRBV12-4 and TRBJ1-5; tentative D call: TRBD1 (6 bases). This CDR3 comprises 13 residues. Trimming cost V 5 bases and J 3 bases, with 8 bases left between them. CDR3 coding DNA: TGTGCCAGCAGTGGGGGGCCCAATCAGCCCCAGCATTTT. It is translated as CASSGGPNQPQHF.

This clonotype showed up just a few times. One junction end does not reproduce the germline sequence, and a read error may be involved. J is TRBJ1-5 and V is TRBV28; 8 positions match TRBD1. Germline V lookup: CDR1 MDHEN, CDR2 SYDVKM. The CDR3 totals 16 residues. The CDR3 protein is CASTLGTGLYYVAQHF. The CDR3 DNA sequence: TGTGCCAGCACTTTAGGGACAGGTCTTTATTATGTGGCCCAGCATTTT. Filled out from reference TRBV28 and TRBJ1-5, the complete variable domain reads DVKVTQSSRYLVKRTGEKVFLECVQDMDHENMFWYRQDPGLGLRLIYFSYDVKMKEKGDIPEGYSVSREKKERFSLILESASTNQTSMYLCASTLGTGLYYVAQHFGDGTRLSIL.

The V gene is TRBV4-3, the J gene TRBJ2-7; 7 nucleotides agree with TRBD2. The germline gives CDR1 LGHNA, CDR2 YSLEER. With 5 bases clipped from V and 3 bases from J, the junction kept 7 bases outside the gene matches. The CDR3 consists of 14 residues. The CDR3 DNA follows: TGCGCCAGCAGCGTGAGCGGGGACTACTACGAGCAGTACTTC. As protein: CASSVSGDYYEQYF.